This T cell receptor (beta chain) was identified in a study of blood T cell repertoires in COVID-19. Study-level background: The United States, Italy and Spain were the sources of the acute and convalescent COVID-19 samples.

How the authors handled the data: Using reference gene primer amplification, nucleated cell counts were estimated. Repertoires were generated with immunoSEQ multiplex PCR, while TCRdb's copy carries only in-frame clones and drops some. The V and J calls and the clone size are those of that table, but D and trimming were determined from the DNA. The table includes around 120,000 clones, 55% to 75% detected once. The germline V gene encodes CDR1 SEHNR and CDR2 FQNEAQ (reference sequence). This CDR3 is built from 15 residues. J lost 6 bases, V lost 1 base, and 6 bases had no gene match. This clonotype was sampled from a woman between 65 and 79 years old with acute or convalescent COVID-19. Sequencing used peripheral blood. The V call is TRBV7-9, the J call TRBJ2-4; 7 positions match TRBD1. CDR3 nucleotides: TGTGCCAGCAGCTTAGTAAAGGGGGCTACAAACATTCAGTACTTC. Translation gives CASSLVKGATNIQYF.